One sample yielded the 32 T cell receptor beta chains listed below, sequenced in a study of long-term antiretroviral therapy in people with HIV. Investigators performed immunoSEQ version v3.0 at survey level. Some clones are missing from TCRdb's copy, which holds only in-frame ones; the method was immunoSEQ multiplex PCR. The data contain approximately 24,000 clones, over 80% of them seen just once; the ten biggest clones take up roughly 9.3%. The material was unsorted PBMCs, obtained 1.8 years before starting antiretroviral therapy. These receptors all come from a man aged 45-60 years with HIV.

This clone was detected a few times. This sequence joins TRBV5-1 and TRBJ1-6; the D is unclear. CDR1 is SGHRS and CDR2 is YFSETQ in the germline V gene. Deletions cut 0 bases from V and 10 bases from J, with 8 bases between. The CDR3 is 13 residues long. This CDR3 reads CASSLENVSPLHF. The CDR3 DNA sequence: TGCGCCAGCAGCTTGGAGAACGTATCACCCCTCCACTTT.

This chain links TRBV20-1 with TRBJ1-1; D not certain. This CDR3 region has 11 residues. V lost 5 bases and J 7 bases, leaving 11 bases between the germline ends. Looked up from germline, CDR1 is DFQATT and CDR2 is SNEGSKA (reference sequence). The CDR3: CSAGRSGEAFF. The CDR3 DNA reads TGCAGTGCTGGGAGGAGTGGTGAAGCTTTCTTT.

The chain links TRBV18 to TRBJ2-1; TRBD1 might be the D (6 bases). This CDR3 comprises 15 residues. CDR1 is KGHSH, CDR2 LQKENI, per germline. The germline V and J ends were trimmed by 3 bases and 0 bases, with 9 bases remaining between them. The CDR3 nucleotides are TGTGCCAGCTCACCGGGGGCGTCCTCCTACAATGAGCAGTTCTTC. Translated: CASSPGASSYNEQFF.

The chain has TRBV7-9 and TRBJ1-2, with D possibly TRBD1 on 6 matching bases. Germline CDR1 and CDR2: SEHNR and FQNEAQ (reference sequence). The V end was cut by 5 bases, the J end by 8 bases, with 21 bases between. This CDR3 has 15 amino acids. CDR3 sequence: CASSLYRDLSDGYTF. CDR3 DNA: TGTGCCAGCAGCCTCTACAGGGACCTCTCTGACGGCTACACCTTC.

This clone appeared a single time. The V call is TRBV28, the J call TRBJ1-5; weak D call: TRBD1 (5 bases). The V gene lost 11 bases and the J gene lost 1 base, with 18 bases spanning the gap. The CDR3 has 15 residues. The germline V gene encodes CDR1 MDHEN and CDR2 SYDVKM. The CDR3 is CAANDGGWSNQPQHF. CDR3 bases: TGTGCCGCTAATGACGGGGGATGGAGCAATCAGCCCCAGCATTTT.

The chain couples TRBV7-2 to TRBJ2-5; D is ambiguous. The germline gives CDR1 SGHTA, CDR2 FQGNSA. V was shortened by 1 base and J by 3 bases, with 3 bases between the two germline ends. The CDR3 spans 12 residues. The chain's CDR3 is CASSLVKETQYF. The CDR3, as DNA: TGTGCCAGCAGCTTAGTTAAAGAGACCCAGTACTTC.

This chain connects TRBV27 to TRBJ2-2, with D maybe TRBD2 (7 bases). The CDR3 covers 15 residues. The V gene's germline CDR1 is MNHEY and CDR2 SMNVEV (reference sequence). V was clipped by 6 bases and J by 2 bases, with 13 bases between them. The CDR3 sequence is CASRRAGANTGELFF. The DNA of the CDR3 is TGTGCCAGCAGGCGCGCGGGGGCCAACACCGGGGAGCTGTTTTTT.

This rearrangement joins TRBV5-6 to TRBJ1-2; D perhaps matches TRBD1 (5 bases). CDR1 is SGHDT and CDR2 is YYEEEE in the germline V gene. The CDR3 totals 15 residues. V gave up 4 bases and J gave up 0 bases, with 13 bases separating them. As DNA, the CDR3 is TGTGCCAGCAGCCTTAGACAGTCAACTAACTATGGCTACACCTTC. As protein: CASSLRQSTNYGYTF.

The gene calls are TRBV5-1 and TRBJ1-2; 8 bases are a match to TRBD1. The V gene's germline CDR1 is SGHRS and CDR2 YFSETQ. This CDR3 is 17 amino acids long. J was trimmed by 4 bases and V by 4 bases; bases with no gene match: 15. The CDR3 DNA is TGCGCCAGCAGCCCCTCCCCCCTAACAGGGGGAGCCTATGGCTACACCTTC. As protein: CASSPSPLTGGAYGYTF.

The chain recombines TRBV7-3 with TRBJ2-3; D gene ambiguous. This CDR3 is built from 14 residues. The germline gives CDR1 SGHTA, CDR2 FQGTGA. The V end was cut by 1 base, the J end by 4 bases, with 9 bases between. In nucleotides, the CDR3 is TGTGCCAGCAGCTTAAGGGCGGCACCAGATACGCAGTATTTT. Residues: CASSLRAAPDTQYF.

This chain joins TRBV6-4 and TRBJ1-2; maybe TRBD1 (6 bases). Trimming removed 6 bases at V and 0 bases at J, with 14 bases between. Germline V gene sequence: CDR1 MRHNA, CDR2 SNTAGT. The CDR3 consists of 15 residues. The CDR3 reads CASSISWTANYGYTF. CDR3 coding DNA: TGTGCCAGCAGCATCTCTTGGACAGCTAACTATGGCTACACCTTC.

V usage is TRBV19 and J usage is TRBJ1-4, with D possibly TRBD1 on 6 matching bases. The germline gives CDR1 LNHDA, CDR2 SQIVND (reference sequence). The CDR3 covers 13 residues. V lost 5 bases and J lost 13, with 17 bases in between. The CDR3 DNA follows: TGTGCCAGTAGTGATAGACCGGGACAAAGACTGTTTTTT. It is translated as CASSDRPGQRLFF.

The CDR3 DNA reads as TGCGCCAGCAGCAGAGAGACAGGGGCGTGGGAGCAGTACTTC. Translated, it gives CASSRETGAWEQYF. The chain joins TRBV5-1 to TRBJ2-7; 8 nucleotides line up with TRBD1. The length of the CDR3 is 14 residues. Germline loops: CDR1 SGHRS, CDR2 YFSETQ. V shed 4 bases and J 7 bases; nucleotides not matched to a gene: 10.

This clone was seen more than once but under ten times. This chain links TRBV19 with TRBJ1-2; no definite D call. The V end was cut by 4 bases, the J end by 2 bases, with 5 bases between. Per the germline V gene, CDR1 is LNHDA and CDR2 is SQIVND (reference sequence). This CDR3 has 12 amino acids. The CDR3 protein is CASSRRNYGYTF. The CDR3 DNA follows: TGTGCCAGTAGTAGACGGAACTATGGCTACACCTTC.

The chain couples TRBV5-6 to TRBJ1-5, with no clear D. The CDR3 extends over 14 amino acids. Looked up from germline, CDR1 is SGHDT and CDR2 is YYEEEE. Deletions cut 0 bases from V and 3 bases from J, with 7 bases between. The CDR3 nucleotides are TGTGCCAGCAGCTTGGACAGAAACAATCAGCCCCAGCATTTT. Translating it yields CASSLDRNNQPQHF. Full variable domain (rest looked up from reference TRBV5-6 and TRBJ1-5): DAGVTQSPTHLIKTRGQQVTLRCSPKSGHDTVSWYQQALGQGPQFIFQYYEEEERQRGNFPDRFSGHQFPNYSSELNVNALLLGDSALYLCASSLDRNNQPQHFGDGTRLSIL.

This rearrangement joins TRBV27 to TRBJ1-1, with D tentatively TRBD1 (5 bases). Deletions cut 0 bases from V and 6 bases from J, with 20 bases between. Germline V gene data show CDR1 as MNHEY and CDR2 as SMNVEV (reference sequence). The CDR3 extends over 17 amino acids. The CDR3 region is CASSLSWDPRFAPEAFF. The DNA for the CDR3 is TGTGCCAGCAGTTTATCGTGGGACCCCCGATTCGCCCCTGAAGCTTTCTTT.

The chain links TRBV6-6 to TRBJ2-2; D is unclear. The CDR3 is made up of 16 amino acids. The V gene's germline CDR1 is MNHNY and CDR2 SVGAGI (reference sequence). Trimming shortened V by 0 bases and J by 7 bases, and 15 bases separated the two germline ends. The CDR3 DNA reads as TGTGCCAGCAGTTACTCGACCCCTATGTACGGCGGGGAGCTGTTTTTT. As protein: CASSYSTPMYGGELFF.

J is TRBJ2-2 and V is TRBV5-4; TRBD1 or TRBD2 may be the D gene (6 bases each). V was trimmed by 4 bases and J by 4 bases, leaving 11 bases between them. From germline, CDR1 is SGHNT and CDR2 YYREEE (reference sequence). The CDR3 is 14 residues long. CDR3 loop: CASSDKGGTGELFF. The CDR3, as DNA: TGTGCCAGCAGCGATAAGGGGGGCACCGGGGAGCTGTTTTTT.

The CDR3 spells CASSLVKGASTDTQYF. Here the CDR3 DNA reads TGCGCCAGCAGCTTGGTCAAGGGAGCTAGCACAGATACGCAGTATTTT. This chain links TRBV5-1 with TRBJ2-3; D is perhaps TRBD2 (5 bases). Germline CDR1 SGHRS, CDR2 YFSETQ. The V and J ends lost 0 bases and 0 bases respectively, with 11 bases between them. The CDR3 spans 16 residues. Full variable domain (missing parts from reference TRBV5-1 and TRBJ2-3): KAGVTQTPRYLIKTRGQQVTLSCSPISGHRSVSWYQQTPGQGLQFLFEYFSETQRNKGNFPGRFSGRQFSNSRSEMNVSTLELGDSALYLCASSLVKGASTDTQYFGPGTRLTVL.

The chain couples TRBV6-6 to TRBJ2-7, with 7 positions matching TRBD1. This CDR3 contains 15 residues. In germline, CDR1 is MNHNY, CDR2 SVGAGI (reference sequence). The V and J ends lost 2 bases and 4 bases, in that order; junction bases with no gene match: 8. The CDR3 DNA reads TGTGCCAGCAGTTACCCTAAGACAGGGATGTACGAGCAGTACTTC. This gives the protein CASSYPKTGMYEQYF.

The V call is TRBV29-1, the J call TRBJ1-3; no firm D call. In germline, CDR1 is SQVTM, CDR2 ANQGSEA. With 4 bases removed from V and 0 bases from J, the gap between germline ends came to 7 bases. The CDR3 totals 13 residues. In DNA, the CDR3 is TGCAGCGTTGGTGGGGACTCTGGAAACACCATATATTTT. It translates to CSVGGDSGNTIYF. Together with reference TRBV29-1 and TRBJ1-3, the CDR3 gives the full variable domain: SAVISQKPSRDICQRGTSLTIQCQVDSQVTMMFWYRQQPGQSLTLIATANQGSEATYESGFVIDKFPISRPNLTFSTLTVSNMSPEDSSIYLCSVGGDSGNTIYFGEGSWLTVV.

The rearrangement uses TRBV4-2 and TRBJ2-7; 14 bases fit TRBD2. With 4 bases clipped from V and 7 bases from J, the junction kept 6 bases outside the gene matches. The CDR3 covers 15 residues. The germline CDR1 and CDR2 sequences are LGHNA and YNFKEQ. The CDR3 is CASSRLAGGPGEQYF. Here the CDR3 DNA reads TGTGCCAGCAGCCGACTAGCGGGAGGGCCGGGTGAGCAGTACTTC.

V is TRBV18 and J is TRBJ1-1; TRBD1 might be the D (6 bases). Trimming took 3 bases from V and 1 from J, leaving 9 bases between them. The germline V gene has CDR1 KGHSH and CDR2 LQKENI. This CDR3 region has 14 residues. The CDR3 sequence: CASSPAGANTEAFF. The CDR3 nucleotides are TGTGCCAGCTCACCTGCAGGGGCGAACACTGAAGCTTTCTTT.

This chain uses TRBV18 with TRBJ2-5, with 9 bases matching TRBD2. The V segment lost 2 bases and the J segment 7 bases; nucleotides outside the gene matches: 11. This CDR3 has 16 amino acids. Per the germline V gene, CDR1 is KGHSH and CDR2 is LQKENI. The CDR3 loop reads CASSPSTAGGGGTQYF. Here the CDR3 DNA reads TGTGCCAGCTCACCAAGTACCGCGGGAGGGGGCGGGACCCAGTACTTC.

CDR3 nucleotide sequence: TGCGCCAGCAGAGGACTAGCGGTTAGCACAGATACGCAGTATTTT. Protein: CASRGLAVSTDTQYF. This sequence joins TRBV5-1 and TRBJ2-3; 10 bases fit TRBD2. J was trimmed by 0 bases and V by 5 bases; bases with no gene match: 3. The CDR3 sequence is 15 residues long. Germline V gene lookup returns CDR1 SGHRS and CDR2 YFSETQ.

The chain joins TRBV7-6 to TRBJ2-7; no definite D call. The germline V and J ends were trimmed by 5 bases and 7 bases, with 9 bases remaining between them. The CDR3 runs 11 residues. The germline gives CDR1 SGHVS, CDR2 FNYEAQ. This CDR3 reads CASSQLGEQYF. The CDR3 nucleotides are TGTGCCAGCAGCCAGCTGGGAGAGCAGTACTTC. Together with reference TRBV7-6 and TRBJ2-7, the CDR3 gives the full variable domain: GAGVSQSPRYKVTKRGQDVALRCDPISGHVSLYWYRQALGQGPEFLTYFNYEAQQDKSGLPNDRFSAERPEGSISTLTIQRTEQRDSAMYRCASSQLGEQYFGPGTRLTVT.

The V and J genes are TRBV7-2 and TRBJ2-5; maybe TRBD1 (6 bases). Germline CDR1 is SGHTA and CDR2 is FQGNSA. Trimming shortened V by 1 base and J by 5 bases, and 11 bases separated the two germline ends. The CDR3 is 14 residues long. The chain's CDR3 is CASSLGGHSETQYF. DNA of the CDR3: TGTGCCAGCAGCTTAGGGGGGCACTCGGAGACCCAGTACTTC.

The CDR3: CASSFIGSYEQYF. The CDR3 region has the DNA TGCGCCAGCAGCTTTATAGGCTCCTACGAGCAGTACTTC. The rearrangement uses TRBV5-1 and TRBJ2-7, with D uncertain. The CDR3 totals 13 residues. Looked up from germline, CDR1 is SGHRS and CDR2 is YFSETQ. Trimming cost V 2 bases and J 0 bases, with 6 bases left between them.

This clone showed up just a few times. This chain uses TRBV5-6 with TRBJ1-6, with no clear D. This CDR3 comprises 13 residues. V lost 1 base to trimming and J lost 8 bases, with 7 bases between them. CDR1 is SGHDT and CDR2 is YYEEEE in the germline V gene. The CDR3 nucleotides are TGTGCCAGCAGCTTGAGCGCTGATTCACCCCTCCACTTT. Translated: CASSLSADSPLHF. Full variable domain (outside the CDR3, taken from reference TRBV5-6 and TRBJ1-6): DAGVTQSPTHLIKTRGQQVTLRCSPKSGHDTVSWYQQALGQGPQFIFQYYEEEERQRGNFPDRFSGHQFPNYSSELNVNALLLGDSALYLCASSLSADSPLHFGNGTRLTVT.

The CDR3 spells CASSFRGLNTEAFF. CDR3 sequence (DNA): TGTGCCAGCAGCTTCAGGGGCCTCAACACTGAAGCTTTCTTT. This chain links TRBV5-8 with TRBJ1-1, with D perhaps matching TRBD1 (6 bases). V lost 2 bases and J 2 bases, leaving 10 bases between the germline ends. The CDR3 loop spans 14 amino acids. CDR1 and CDR2 from the germline V gene are SGHTS and YDEGEE.

This clone was observed a handful of times. The CDR3: CSVLTGDNYGYTF. CDR3 DNA sequence: TGCAGCGTCCTAACAGGGGACAACTATGGCTACACCTTC. The J gene is TRBJ1-2, the V gene TRBV29-1, with 7 bases lining up with TRBD1. V shed 6 bases and J 2 bases; nucleotides not matched to a gene: 6. Germline V gene lookup returns CDR1 SQVTM and CDR2 ANQGSEA. This CDR3 is built from 13 residues.

The chain recombines TRBV6-5 with TRBJ2-3; D remains ambiguous. The V gene lost 2 bases and the J gene lost 1 base, with 7 bases spanning the gap. CDR3 size: 14 residues. In germline, CDR1 is MNHEY, CDR2 SVGAGI. For the CDR3, the DNA is TGTGCCAGCAGTTACGAGGCGGGCACAGATACGCAGTATTTT. This gives the protein CASSYEAGTDTQYF.